This T cell receptor (beta chain) is from a study of T cell responses to AZD1222 COVID-19 vaccine. About this clone itself: What it recognizes is unknown.

Study results and caveats: Mostly white British, mostly female donors; authors suggested clonal diversity may be underestimated. Regions 160-218 and 743-854 dominated among vaccine-associated CD4 TCRs spanning spike. Just a handful of AZD1222 recipients tested seropositive at baseline.

Germline assignment: CDR1 MNHNS and CDR2 SASEGT. Trimming removed 2 bases at V and 4 bases at J, with 14 bases between. This CDR3 spans 15 amino acids. Libraries were prepared by immunoSEQ multiplex PCR; TCRdb keeps only in-frame clonotypes and omits some of them. The sample includes about 86,000 clones, around nine tenths of them seen just once. Pooled together were second doses at about 4 or about 12 weeks. The chain uses TRBV6-1 and TRBJ1-1; no clear D gene. The clonotype originates from an adult who received the AZD1222 COVID-19 vaccine. The source was peripheral blood, collected 28 days after the second AZD1222 dose. CDR3 DNA: TGTGCCAGCAGTGAACGTAAGGGTACTGGCACTGAAGCTTTCTTT. It encodes CASSERKGTGTEAFF.